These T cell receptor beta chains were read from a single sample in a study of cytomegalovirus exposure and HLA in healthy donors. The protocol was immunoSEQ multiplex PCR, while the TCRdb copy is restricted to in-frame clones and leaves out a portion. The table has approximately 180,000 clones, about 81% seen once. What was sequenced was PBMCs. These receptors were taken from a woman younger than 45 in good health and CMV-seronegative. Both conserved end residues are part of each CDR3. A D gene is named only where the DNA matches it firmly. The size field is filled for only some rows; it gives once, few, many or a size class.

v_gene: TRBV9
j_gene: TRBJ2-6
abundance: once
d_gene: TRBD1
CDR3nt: TGTGCCAGCAGCGTCGGACAGGGGGGAAGCTCTGGGGCCAACGTCCTGACTTTC
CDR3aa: CASSVGQGGSSGANVLTF

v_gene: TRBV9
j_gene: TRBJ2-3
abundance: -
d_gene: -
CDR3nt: TGTGCCAGCAGCGTGGAGGGGCAAGATACGCAGTATTTT
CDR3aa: CASSVEGQDTQYF

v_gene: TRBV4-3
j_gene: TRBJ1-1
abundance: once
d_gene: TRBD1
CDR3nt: TGCGCCAGCAGCCACGGATGGGACAGGCGAAAAATCATTAACACTGAAGCTTTCTTT
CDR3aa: CASSHGWDRRKIINTEAFF

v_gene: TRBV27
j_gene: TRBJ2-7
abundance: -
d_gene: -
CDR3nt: TGTGCCAGCAGCCTTACTCGAGACAGTAGCTCCTACGAGCAGTACTTC
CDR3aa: CASSLTRDSSSYEQYF

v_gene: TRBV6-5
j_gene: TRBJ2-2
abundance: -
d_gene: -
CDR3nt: TGTGCCAGCAGTTACTCGGGCCGTCAGTACACCGGGGAGCTGTTTTTT
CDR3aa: CASSYSGRQYTGELFF

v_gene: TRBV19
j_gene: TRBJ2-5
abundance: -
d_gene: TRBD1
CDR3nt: TGTGCCAGTAGTCCTCGGGGGACAGGGGAAGAGACCCAGTACTTC
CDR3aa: CASSPRGTGEETQYF

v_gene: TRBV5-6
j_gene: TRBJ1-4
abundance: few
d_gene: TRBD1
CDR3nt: TGTGCCAGCAGCTTGGACAGGGGGCGCATTCTAGGTGAAAAACTGTTTTTT
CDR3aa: CASSLDRGRILGEKLFF

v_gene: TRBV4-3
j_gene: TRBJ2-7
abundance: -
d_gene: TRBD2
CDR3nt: TGCGCCAGCAGCCAGTCGGGAGGCTTAGACGAGCAGTACTTC
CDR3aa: CASSQSGGLDEQYF

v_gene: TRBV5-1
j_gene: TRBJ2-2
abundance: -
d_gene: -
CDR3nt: TGCGCCAGCAGCTTGGTGAAGACTCGGGAGCTGTTTTTT
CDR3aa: CASSLVKTRELFF

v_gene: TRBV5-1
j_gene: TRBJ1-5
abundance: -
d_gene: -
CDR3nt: TGCGCCAGCAGCTTAAGCGGGCTGGGCAATCAGCCCCAGCATTTT
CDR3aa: CASSLSGLGNQPQHF

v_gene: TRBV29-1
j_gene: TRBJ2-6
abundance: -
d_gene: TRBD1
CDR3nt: TGCAGCGTTGGTGGGACAGGGGTTTCAGGGGCCAACGTCCTGACTTTC
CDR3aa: CSVGGTGVSGANVLTF

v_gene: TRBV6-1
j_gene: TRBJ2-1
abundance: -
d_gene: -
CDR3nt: TGTGCCAGCAGTGAACCGGGGTCCTACAATGAGCAGTTCTTC
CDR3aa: CASSEPGSYNEQFF

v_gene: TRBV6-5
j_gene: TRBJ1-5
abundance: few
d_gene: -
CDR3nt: TGTGCCAGCAGCTCCGGAGAGGGCAATCAGCCCCAGCATTTT
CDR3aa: CASSSGEGNQPQHF

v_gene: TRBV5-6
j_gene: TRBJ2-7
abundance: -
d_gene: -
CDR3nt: TGTGCCAGCAGCCATCAACAGGAATCCAGCTACGAGCAGTACTTC
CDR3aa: CASSHQQESSYEQYF

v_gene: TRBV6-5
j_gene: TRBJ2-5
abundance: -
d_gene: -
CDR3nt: TGTGCCAGCAGTTACCAGGCAGGGATGGGAGAGACCCAGTACTTC
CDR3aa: CASSYQAGMGETQYF

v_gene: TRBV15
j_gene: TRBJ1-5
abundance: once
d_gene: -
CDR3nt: TGTGCCACCAGCAGGTCGGGAGGGTCGGGGGTTCAGCCCCAGCATTTT
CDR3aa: CATSRSGGSGVQPQHF